This T cell receptor beta chain was captured in a study of blood T cell repertoires in COVID-19. Whole-study context: Specimens from acute and convalescent COVID-19 originated in the United States, Italy and Spain. The cDNA or gDNA used as material had been derived from T cells, B-cell-depleted T cells, or PBMCs.

Clones were read by immunoSEQ multiplex PCR, and TCRdb kept only the in-frame ones, dropping some. This table has about 36,000 clones, about 82% appearing once. The origin of this receptor is a human donor in a cohort sampled during active COVID-19. Sequenced sample: peripheral blood.

This CDR3 reads CASSLDRIWGGDTQYF. The CDR3 coding sequence is TGTGCCAGCAGCTTAGATCGAATCTGGGGGGGAGATACGCAGTATTTT. The chain combines TRBV7-9 with TRBJ2-3, with TRBD2 identical over 7 bases. Germline lookup yields CDR1 SEHNR and CDR2 FQNEAQ (reference sequence). This CDR3 is built from 16 residues. The V and J ends lost 1 base and 5 bases, in that order; junction bases with no gene match: 9.